The 26 T cell receptor beta chains below all came from one sample that was sequenced in a study of T cells in Graves' hyperthyroidism and ophthalmopathy. Researchers amplified the TCR beta CDR3 regions from RNA transcripts. The TCR CDR3 was amplified in a first-round RT-PCR using the HTBI primer set. TCRdb itself ran the multiplex PCR reads through MiXCR, one entry per CDR3 protein. The table records hundreds of thousands of distinct CDR3 sequences, approximately 14% of them present only once. Sequencing was carried out using blood. These TCRs come from a young woman with Graves' hyperthyroidism.

With regard to this clonotype: A much larger clone differs from this one at a single base, so this may be a read error. CDR3 sequence reads: CATSSSGGFETQYF. The CDR3 bases are TGTGCCACCAGCAGTAGCGGGGGATTCGAGACCCAGTACTTC. This chain uses TRBV24-1 with TRBJ2-5; 9 nucleotides agree with TRBD2. Losses at the gene ends were 7 bases for V and 5 bases for J; bases not matched to a gene: 7. This CDR3 region has 14 residues. Germline assignment: CDR1 KGHDR and CDR2 SFDVKD.

This clonotype has ten or more counts. This chain links TRBV29-1 with TRBJ2-7, with 9 positions matching TRBD1. J gave up 5 bases and V 4 bases, and 12 bases lay outside the gene matches. The CDR3 runs 15 residues. Per the germline V gene, CDR1 is SQVTM and CDR2 is ANQGSEA. The CDR3: CSVAIGQGTNNEQYF. The CDR3 coding sequence is TGCAGCGTTGCCATCGGACAGGGGACGAACAACGAGCAGTACTTC.

There are many counts of this clonotype. The rearrangement uses TRBV5-6 and TRBJ2-7; D possibly corresponds to TRBD2 (5 bases). The CDR3 has 15 amino acids. Trimming cost V 0 bases and J 4 bases, with 14 bases left between them. Per germline, CDR1 SGHDT and CDR2 YYEEEE. The CDR3 bases are TGTGCCAGCAGCTTGGGGGCGGGCATCACTTACGAGCAGTACTTC. Its translation: CASSLGAGITYEQYF.

Many counts were recorded for this clonotype. V is TRBV28 and J is TRBJ2-7; no clear D gene. This CDR3 is built from 13 residues. The V and J ends lost 7 bases and 4 bases respectively, with 14 bases between them. Germline CDR1 and CDR2: MDHEN and SYDVKM. The CDR3 DNA is TGTGCCAGCACCTTGACGGTTCCTTACGAGCAGTACTTC. This gives the protein CASTLTVPYEQYF. The full variable domain, with the rest looked up from reference TRBV28 and TRBJ2-7, is DVKVTQSSRYLVKRTGEKVFLECVQDMDHENMFWYRQDPGLGLRLIYFSYDVKMKEKGDIPEGYSVSREKKERFSLILESASTNQTSMYLCASTLTVPYEQYFGPGTRLTVT.

This clonotype appeared once. Germline is not matched at one junction end, which may reflect a read error. This chain links TRBV10-2 with TRBJ2-3; 12 positions match TRBD2. Germline V gene lookup returns CDR1 WSHSY and CDR2 SAAADI. The CDR3 loop spans 14 amino acids. The CDR3 nucleotides are TGTGCCAGCGTGCGGACTAGCGGGGCAGATACGCAGTATTTT. It encodes CASVRTSGADTQYF.

This clonotype was counted many times. This rearrangement joins TRBV11-2 to TRBJ2-7, with 8 bases identical to TRBD2. Per germline, CDR1 SGHAT and CDR2 FQNNGV. The CDR3 consists of 18 residues. Losses at the gene ends were 5 bases for V and 2 bases for J; bases not matched to a gene: 17. The CDR3 bases are TGTGCCAGCAGCCCCGTAAATCGCCAGCGGGGGCTAACCTACGAGCAGTACTTC. It encodes CASSPVNRQRGLTYEQYF.

Ten or more counts support this clonotype. The chain employs TRBV11-2 and TRBJ2-2; D assignment may be TRBD1 or TRBD2 (6 bases each). This CDR3 has 16 amino acids. Germline V gives CDR1 SGHAT, CDR2 FQNNGV. Trimming cost V 1 base and J 7 bases, with 16 bases left between them. The CDR3 loop reads CASSLAARGRFGELFF. The DNA of the CDR3 is TGTGCCAGCAGCTTAGCGGCTCGGGGGCGGTTCGGGGAGCTGTTTTTT.

The chain couples TRBV28 to TRBJ1-2, with a possible D match to TRBD1 (5 bases). This CDR3 spans 15 amino acids. Germline V gives CDR1 MDHEN, CDR2 SYDVKM. V was trimmed by 3 bases and J by 1 base, leaving 12 bases between them. The CDR3 reads CASSFGDLNNYGYTF. CDR3 DNA sequence: TGTGCCAGCAGTTTCGGGGACTTAAATAACTATGGCTACACCTTC.

The table lists this clonotype with many counts. The genes are TRBV3-1 and TRBJ1-5; no clear D. V lost 1 base and J lost 4, with 8 bases in between. There are 14 residues in the CDR3. Per germline, CDR1 LGHDT and CDR2 YNNKEL (reference sequence). This CDR3 is CASSQGRQNQPQHF. DNA for the CDR3: TGTGCCAGCAGCCAAGGGAGGCAGAATCAGCCCCAGCATTTT.

This clonotype has more than one count but fewer than ten. The rearrangement uses TRBV11-2 and TRBJ1-1; D is perhaps TRBD1 (6 bases). V lost 5 bases and J lost 3, with 13 bases in between. Looked up from germline, CDR1 is SGHAT and CDR2 is FQNNGV. The CDR3 covers 14 residues. The CDR3 region has the DNA TGTGCCAGCAGCAAAAGGGACAAGGACACTGAAGCTTTCTTT. The encoded protein is CASSKRDKDTEAFF.

The sample holds many counts of this clonotype. The rearrangement links TRBV3-1 to TRBJ1-5; D uncertain. Germline assignment: CDR1 LGHDT and CDR2 YNNKEL (reference sequence). Trimming removed 3 bases at V and 9 bases at J, with 9 bases between. This CDR3 comprises 12 residues. The CDR3 DNA reads as TGTGCCAGCAGCCAGGATATGGGGCCCCAGCATTTT. Translating gives CASSQDMGPQHF.

The V gene is TRBV9, the J gene TRBJ2-1; D may be TRBD2 (5 bases). Trimming stripped 2 bases from V and 5 bases from J, with 11 bases between. Germline V gene data show CDR1 as SGDLS and CDR2 as YYNGEE. The CDR3 length is 14 residues. CDR3 residues: CASSVQSGHNEQFF. CDR3 coding DNA: TGTGCCAGCAGCGTGCAGAGCGGACACAATGAGCAGTTCTTC.

This clonotype has ten or more counts. This chain joins TRBV12-3 or TRBV12-4 and TRBJ1-1; perhaps TRBD1 as D (5 bases). The CDR3 sequence is 16 residues long. Trimming took off 8 bases at V and 2 bases at J, with 21 bases between the two ends. CDR3 nucleotide sequence: TGTGCCAGCGTTTTCCTAGGCCGACAGCTAAACACTGAAGCTTTCTTT. This encodes CASVFLGRQLNTEAFF.

In this sample, this clonotype turned up many times. V usage is TRBV28 and J usage is TRBJ2-5, with D tentatively TRBD1 or TRBD2 (5 bases each). Between the trimmed V and J ends, which lost 6 bases and 3 bases, there was a span of 20 bases. This CDR3 comprises 16 residues. Germline V gene lookup returns CDR1 MDHEN and CDR2 SYDVKM. CDR3 in amino acids: CASSLEGRELKETQYF. CDR3 nucleotides: TGTGCCAGCAGCCTCGAGGGCAGGGAACTCAAAGAGACCCAGTACTTC. Full variable domain (remainder filled in from reference TRBV28 and TRBJ2-5): DVKVTQSSRYLVKRTGEKVFLECVQDMDHENMFWYRQDPGLGLRLIYFSYDVKMKEKGDIPEGYSVSREKKERFSLILESASTNQTSMYLCASSLEGRELKETQYFGPGTRLLVL.

For this clonotype: A single base separates this from a much larger clone, so it may be a read error. The chain is built from TRBV10-3 and TRBJ2-3; a weak D match, TRBD2 (6 bases). Germline-derived CDR1 and CDR2 are ENHRY and SYGVKD. The CDR3 loop spans 17 amino acids. V lost 4 bases to trimming and J lost 9 bases, with 26 bases between them. CDR3 loop: CAISGGDGTPSRSTQYF. CDR3 sequence (DNA): TGTGCCATCAGTGGGGGGGACGGGACTCCCTCAAGGAGCACGCAGTATTTT.

This clonotype was counted ten times or more. The chain links TRBV7-9 to TRBJ2-1, with 7 bases lining up with TRBD2. Unmatched junction bases numbered 12, after V lost 1 base and J lost 0 bases. CDR3 length: 19 residues. Germline CDR1 and CDR2: SEHNR and FQNEAQ (reference sequence). The CDR3 sequence: CASSLGMWGGITSYNEQFF. CDR3 nucleotides: TGTGCCAGCAGCTTAGGGATGTGGGGGGGAATCACCTCCTACAATGAGCAGTTCTTC.

This clonotype was counted ten times or more. V is TRBV7-9 and J is TRBJ1-1, with 7 bases aligning to TRBD1. The CDR3 is made up of 12 amino acids. Germline values: CDR1 SEHNR, CDR2 FQNEAQ (reference sequence). V shed 10 bases and J 8 bases; nucleotides not matched to a gene: 10. The CDR3 spells CATFFRDREAFF. The CDR3, as DNA: TGTGCCACCTTCTTCCGGGACAGAGAAGCTTTCTTT.

This clonotype was seen a handful of times. The CDR3 DNA reads as TGTGCCAGTAGTATACGGGGGGCTCACTCCTACGAGCAGTACTTC. Translation gives CASSIRGAHSYEQYF. The genes are TRBV19 and TRBJ2-7, with D perhaps matching TRBD2 (7 bases). The CDR3 loop spans 15 amino acids. The germline gives CDR1 LNHDA, CDR2 SQIVND (reference sequence). Between the trimmed V and J ends, which lost 2 bases and 0 bases, there was a span of 11 bases.

The CDR3 nucleotides read TGTGCCAGCAGTTCCGGGACTAGCGTTTGGTACGAGCAGTACTTC. This codes for CASSSGTSVWYEQYF. The chain employs TRBV7-9 and TRBJ2-7; TRBD2 aligns across 10 bases. The CDR3 has 15 amino acids. Germline V lookup: CDR1 SEHNR, CDR2 FQNEAQ (reference sequence). V was pared by 6 bases and J by 4 bases, with 9 bases of the junction left unmatched. The full variable domain, in which reference TRBV7-9 and TRBJ2-7 provide the parts outside the CDR3, is DTGVSQNPRHKITKRGQNVTFRCDPISEHNRLYWYRQTLGQGPEFLTYFQNEAQLEKSRLLSDRFSAERPKGSFSTLEIQRTEQGDSAMYLCASSSGTSVWYEQYFGPGTRLTVT.

The chain combines TRBV27 with TRBJ2-2, with 8 bases matching TRBD2. CDR3 length equals 15 residues. Germline-derived CDR1 and CDR2 are MNHEY and SMNVEV (reference sequence). The J segment lost 1 base and the V segment lost 6 bases, leaving 4 bases of the junction unmatched. CDR3 protein: CASRLSGVNTGELFF. CDR3 DNA: TGTGCCAGCAGACTTAGCGGGGTGAACACCGGGGAGCTGTTTTTT.

In this sample, this clonotype turned up a few times. The chain combines TRBV7-2 with TRBJ1-1, with TRBD1 matching over 8 bases. The V and J ends lost 4 bases and 1 base, in that order; junction bases with no gene match: 5. Germline CDR1 and CDR2: SGHTA and FQGNSA. The CDR3 covers 15 residues. DNA of the CDR3: TGTGCCAGCAGCTACTACAGGGGGACGAACACTGAAGCTTTCTTT. It translates to CASSYYRGTNTEAFF.

The chain combines TRBV6-5 with TRBJ2-7; 10 positions agree with TRBD2. Trimming at V came to 3 bases and at J to 3 bases, leaving 11 bases not matched to a gene. Germline loops: CDR1 MNHEY, CDR2 SVGAGI. The CDR3 is 17 residues long. The CDR3 region has the DNA TGTGCCAGCAGTTATCTCCGGGCTAGCGGGAGTTTCTACGAGCAGTACTTC. It encodes CASSYLRASGSFYEQYF.

The chain employs TRBV13 and TRBJ2-5; the match to TRBD2 covers 12 bases. With V trimmed by 5 bases and J by 5 bases, 9 bases remained unmatched. Germline V gene data show CDR1 as PRHDT and CDR2 as FYEKMQ (reference sequence). The CDR3 is 16 amino acids. The CDR3 nucleotides read TGTGCCAGCAGCCCGTGGACTAGCGGGACGGGGGAGACCCAGTACTTC. Its translation: CASSPWTSGTGETQYF.

The gene calls are TRBV20-1 and TRBJ2-7; 9 bases are a match to TRBD2. This CDR3 has 13 residues. From germline, CDR1 is DFQATT and CDR2 SNEGSKA (reference sequence). V dropped 4 bases and J dropped 6; count of bases not matched to a gene: 7. The CDR3 coding sequence is TGCAGTGCTAATAGCGGGAGCCCCGTCGAGCAGTACTTC. The encoded protein is CSANSGSPVEQYF.

The chain combines TRBV9 with TRBJ2-7, with TRBD2 as a possible D gene (5 bases). CDR1 and CDR2 (germline): SGDLS, YYNGEE. The CDR3 totals 15 residues. V was clipped by 0 bases and J by 2 bases, with 12 bases between them. DNA for the CDR3: TGTGCCAGCAGCGTAGGACCCGGGGTGACCTACGAGCAGTACTTC. The encoded protein is CASSVGPGVTYEQYF.

This clonotype was picked up many times. The gene calls are TRBV2 and TRBJ2-4, with TRBD2 as a possible D gene (7 bases). This CDR3 has 14 residues. Germline values: CDR1 SNHLY, CDR2 FYNNEI. V was trimmed by 3 bases and J by 9 bases, leaving 15 bases between them. CDR3 coding DNA: TGTGCCAGCAGTGATAACCCGAGGGGGGGCATTCAGTACTTC. Protein: CASSDNPRGGIQYF.